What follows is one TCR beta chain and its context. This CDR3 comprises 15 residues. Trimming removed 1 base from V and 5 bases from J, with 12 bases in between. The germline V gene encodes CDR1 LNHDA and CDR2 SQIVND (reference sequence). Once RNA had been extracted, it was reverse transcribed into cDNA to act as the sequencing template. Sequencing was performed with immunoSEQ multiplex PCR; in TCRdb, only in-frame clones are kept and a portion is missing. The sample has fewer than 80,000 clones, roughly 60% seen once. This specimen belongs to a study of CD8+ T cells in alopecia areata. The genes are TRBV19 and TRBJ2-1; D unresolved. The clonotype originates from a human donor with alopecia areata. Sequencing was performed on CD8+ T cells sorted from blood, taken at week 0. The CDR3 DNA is TGTGCCAGTAGTATAGTTGGGGTCCTGGACAATGAGCAGTTCTTC. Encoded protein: CASSIVGVLDNEQFF.